This T cell receptor beta chain derives from a study of blood T cell repertoires in COVID-19. Produced via immunoSEQ multiplex PCR; TCRdb's table is partial and in-frame only. The sample records 250,000 to 300,000 clones, around four fifths being singletons. The V and J ends lost 2 bases and 6 bases respectively, with 7 bases between them. CDR1 and CDR2 from the germline V gene are MNHEY and SMNVEV (reference sequence). This CDR3 spans 13 amino acids. This sequence originates from a man aged 60-69 years with acute or convalescent COVID-19. The chain has TRBV27 and TRBJ2-2; tentatively, D is TRBD2 (5 bases). The sample taken for sequencing was peripheral blood. CDR3 sequence (DNA): TGTGCCAGCAGTTTAAGGCGGGCCGGGGAGCTGTTTTTT. It translates to CASSLRRAGELFF.